This entry lists 27 T cell receptor beta chains sequenced from one sample in a study of cytomegalovirus exposure and HLA in healthy donors. PCR used 60 Vbeta primers and 13 Jbeta primers. Clones were sequenced by immunoSEQ multiplex PCR, and TCRdb holds only the in-frame ones, with some missing. The table includes 85,000 to 100,000 clones, 84% detected once. Sample: PBMCs. The receptors were gathered from a woman between 18 and 29 years old in good health and CMV-seropositive.

This chain uses TRBV7-9 with TRBJ1-1; TRBD1 aligns across 8 bases. CDR1 SEHNR and CDR2 FQNEAQ come from the germline V gene (reference sequence). The CDR3 has 13 amino acids. With 5 bases clipped from V and 4 bases from J, the junction kept 3 bases outside the gene matches. The CDR3 here is CASSKQGGTEAFF. CDR3 in DNA: TGTGCCAGCAGCAAACAGGGGGGCACTGAAGCTTTCTTT.

This chain uses TRBV7-9 with TRBJ1-1; D remains ambiguous. In germline, CDR1 is SEHNR, CDR2 FQNEAQ (reference sequence). The CDR3 is 16 amino acids. V gave up 2 bases and J gave up 1 base, with 14 bases separating them. As DNA, the CDR3 is TGTGCCAGCAGCTTATTCGATGCCCGAGGGAACACTGAAGCTTTCTTT. Translation gives CASSLFDARGNTEAFF. The variable domain in full, with the rest retrieved from reference TRBV7-9 and TRBJ1-1, is DTGVSQNPRHKITKRGQNVTFRCDPISEHNRLYWYRQTLGQGPEFLTYFQNEAQLEKSRLLSDRFSAERPKGSFSTLEIQRTEQGDSAMYLCASSLFDARGNTEAFFGQGTRLTVV.

The chain links TRBV9 to TRBJ2-1; 8 bases are a match to TRBD2. Germline CDR1 and CDR2: SGDLS and YYNGEE. The CDR3 consists of 16 residues. The V segment lost 0 bases and the J segment 6 bases; nucleotides outside the gene matches: 8. The CDR3 nucleotides read TGTGCCAGCAGCGTAGGGTCAGCGGGAGTGTCCAATGAGCAGTTCTTC. It specifies CASSVGSAGVSNEQFF.

The V gene is TRBV6-1, the J gene TRBJ1-5; 8 nucleotides agree with TRBD1. J lost 0 bases, V lost 7 bases, and 2 bases had no gene match. The CDR3 is 14 residues long. Germline assignment: CDR1 MNHNS and CDR2 SASEGT. The CDR3 loop reads CASTGQGSNQPQHF. In nucleotides, the CDR3 is TGTGCCAGCACTGGACAGGGTAGCAATCAGCCCCAGCATTTT.

J is TRBJ1-1 and V is TRBV28; the match to TRBD1 covers 7 bases. The CDR3 length is 15 residues. Germline lookup yields CDR1 MDHEN and CDR2 SYDVKM. The trim removed 5 bases at V and 2 bases at J, leaving 8 bases unmatched. In DNA form, the CDR3 reads TGTGCCAGCAGTCCACAGACAGGGCAAAACACTGAAGCTTTCTTT. This sequence encodes CASSPQTGQNTEAFF.

For this clone: Compared with germline, one end of the junction differs, possibly owing to a read error. This sequence joins TRBV7-7 and TRBJ1-4; 9 bases are shared with TRBD1. Germline values: CDR1 SSHAT, CDR2 FNYEAQ (reference sequence). The CDR3 extends over 15 amino acids. The CDR3 DNA follows: TGTGCTAGCAGCCCACAACAGGGGGCGGGTGAAAAACTGTTTTTT. Translation: CASSPQQGAGEKLFF. The full variable domain, rest sourced from reference TRBV7-7 and TRBJ1-4, is GAGVSQSPRYKVTKRGQDVTLRCDPISSHATLYWYQQALGQGPEFLTYFNYEAQPDKSGLPSDRFSAERPEGSISTLTIQRTEQRDSAMYRCASSPQQGAGEKLFFGSGTQLSVL.

The rearrangement uses TRBV7-9 and TRBJ1-1, with a tentative D call TRBD1 (5 bases). There are 14 residues in the CDR3. Germline loops: CDR1 SEHNR, CDR2 FQNEAQ (reference sequence). Trimming pared 1 base from V and 1 base from J, leaving 7 bases between. Here the CDR3 DNA reads TGTGCCAGCAGCTTAGAAAGGGGGAACACTGAAGCTTTCTTT. Its translation is CASSLERGNTEAFF.

The V call is TRBV5-1, the J call TRBJ2-2; 12 bases line up with TRBD2. In germline, CDR1 is SGHRS, CDR2 YFSETQ. The CDR3 has 15 amino acids. The V and J ends lost 9 bases and 7 bases, in that order; junction bases with no gene match: 10. The CDR3 spells CATRVPGLAGGELFF. The CDR3 bases are TGCGCCACCAGAGTCCCGGGACTAGCGGGCGGGGAGCTGTTTTTT.

The rearrangement links TRBV6-6 to TRBJ2-1; D remains unclear. This CDR3 has 11 amino acids. With 5 bases removed from V and 12 bases from J, the gap between germline ends came to 11 bases. Germline V gives CDR1 MNHNY, CDR2 SVGAGI (reference sequence). The CDR3 DNA is TGTGCCAGCAGTCAATTAGTCTCGCAGTTCTTC. Its translation: CASSQLVSQFF.

The CDR3 DNA follows: TGCGCCAGCAGCCCCCAAGCCAGGCACCCCTACGAGCAGTACTTC. Protein product: CASSPQARHPYEQYF. The chain is built from TRBV5-1 and TRBJ2-7; D gene ambiguous. Germline CDR1 and CDR2: SGHRS and YFSETQ. V was trimmed by 4 bases and J by 2 bases, leaving 16 bases between them. The CDR3 sequence is 15 residues long.

This clone was found once. The gene calls are TRBV18 and TRBJ2-7; weak D call: TRBD2 (5 bases). Germline V lookup: CDR1 KGHSH, CDR2 LQKENI. V lost 6 bases and J 2 bases, leaving 14 bases between the germline ends. This CDR3 comprises 14 residues. The CDR3: CASSPEGYPYEQYF. In nucleotides, the CDR3 is TGTGCCAGCTCGCCTGAGGGCTATCCCTACGAGCAGTACTTC.

V usage is TRBV5-6 and J usage is TRBJ2-5; no firm D call. Matching the DNA end better, TRBJ2-7 makes the J call doubtful. CDR1 is SGHDT, CDR2 YYEEEE, per germline. The CDR3 spans 11 residues. In DNA form, the CDR3 reads TGTGCCAGCAGCTTGGGCTACGAGCAGTACTTC. It is translated as CASSLGYEQYF.

To note about this clone: Germline is not matched at one junction end, which may reflect a read error. The chain uses TRBV7-7 and TRBJ2-7, with D uncertain. Germline CDR1 reads SSHAT; CDR2 reads FNYEAQ (reference sequence). This CDR3 region has 14 residues. DNA of the CDR3: TGTGCTAGCAGCTTAGCCCCAGGCTCCTACGAGCAGTACTTC. Its translation: CASSLAPGSYEQYF.

The genes are TRBV4-1 and TRBJ1-2; D remains unclear. The V gene lost 2 bases and the J gene lost 4 bases, with 14 bases spanning the gap. The CDR3 covers 15 residues. CDR1 and CDR2 from the germline V gene are MGHRA and YSYEKL. CDR3 residues: CASSQTAGDIYGYTF. The CDR3 region has the DNA TGCGCCAGCAGCCAAACAGCGGGCGACATCTATGGCTACACCTTC.

The genes are TRBV6-5 and TRBJ1-2, with D perhaps TRBD1 (5 bases). CDR1 MNHEY and CDR2 SVGAGI come from the germline V gene. This CDR3 region has 13 residues. Trimming left V 8 bases short and J 4 bases short, with 14 bases between. The CDR3 nucleotides read TGTGCCAGCCGCGGGGACCAGGGCTATGGCTACACCTTC. Translating gives CASRGDQGYGYTF.

The V gene is TRBV2, the J gene TRBJ1-6; 11 bases map to TRBD1. The V segment lost 3 bases and the J segment 6 bases; nucleotides outside the gene matches: 4. The CDR3 sequence is 16 residues long. Germline lookup yields CDR1 SNHLY and CDR2 FYNNEI. For the CDR3, the DNA is TGTGCCAGCAGTGACACCGGGACAGGGGGTAATTCACCCCTCCACTTT. It yields the protein CASSDTGTGGNSPLHF.

The rearrangement links TRBV12-5 to TRBJ2-7; tentative D call: TRBD2 (5 bases). The CDR3 loop spans 11 amino acids. Germline lookup yields CDR1 LGHNT and CDR2 FRNRAP. V was trimmed by 6 bases and J by 7 bases, leaving 10 bases between them. The CDR3 DNA reads TGTGCTAGTGGAATCCCGGGGGAGCAGTACTTC. Its protein is CASGIPGEQYF.

V usage is TRBV7-6 and J usage is TRBJ1-5; 8 bases line up with TRBD1. The trim removed 3 bases at V and 3 bases at J, leaving 13 bases unmatched. Germline V gene lookup returns CDR1 SGHVS and CDR2 FNYEAQ. This CDR3 region has 18 residues. The CDR3 here is CASSFVWTWTGYNQPQHF. The CDR3 nucleotides are TGTGCCAGCAGCTTTGTTTGGACATGGACAGGGTACAATCAGCCCCAGCATTTT.

The V and J genes are TRBV6-1 and TRBJ2-1; TRBD2 aligns across 9 bases. The CDR3 is 15 amino acids. CDR1 and CDR2 (germline): MNHNS, SASEGT. The trim removed 2 bases at V and 6 bases at J, leaving 5 bases unmatched. CDR3 bases: TGTGCCAGCAGTGAACTAGCGGGGTCGGGCAATGAGCAGTTCTTC. Encoded protein: CASSELAGSGNEQFF.

The rearrangement uses TRBV4-1 and TRBJ2-2, with 7 bases matching TRBD2. This CDR3 spans 17 amino acids. Germline V gene data show CDR1 as MGHRA and CDR2 as YSYEKL. V lost 3 bases to trimming and J lost 3 bases; unmatched junction nucleotides: 10. The CDR3 nucleotides read TGCGCCAGCAGCCACTGGGAGGGGCGCCCTTACACCGGGGAGCTGTTTTTT. This encodes CASSHWEGRPYTGELFF.

This chain links TRBV14 with TRBJ1-3; D is perhaps TRBD1 (6 bases). This CDR3 has 17 amino acids. With 4 bases removed from V and 0 bases from J, the gap between germline ends came to 16 bases. Germline values: CDR1 SGHDN, CDR2 FVKESK. The CDR3 spells CASSPHRASPSGNTIYF. The CDR3, as DNA: TGTGCCAGCAGCCCCCACAGGGCCTCACCCTCTGGAAACACCATATATTTT. Combining the CDR3 with reference TRBV14 and TRBJ1-3 gives the whole variable domain EAGVTQFPSHSVIEKGQTVTLRCDPISGHDNLYWYRRVMGKEIKFLLHFVKESKQDESGMPNNRFLAERTGGTYSTLKVQPAELEDSGVYFCASSPHRASPSGNTIYFGEGSWLTVV.

The rearrangement uses TRBV9 and TRBJ2-3; 9 bases are a match to TRBD2. Germline V gives CDR1 SGDLS, CDR2 YYNGEE. Trimming took 3 bases from V and 2 from J; bases not matched to a gene: 4. The CDR3 runs to 15 residues. The CDR3 here is CASSAIAGDTDTQYF. The CDR3 nucleotides are TGTGCCAGCAGCGCAATAGCGGGGGACACAGATACGCAGTATTTT.

This chain joins TRBV19 and TRBJ2-7; D ambiguous. CDR3 size: 13 residues. Germline V gene data show CDR1 as LNHDA and CDR2 as SQIVND (reference sequence). The V end was cut by 4 bases, the J end by 0 bases, with 7 bases between. CDR3 sequence reads: CASSNSGSYEQYF. In DNA form, the CDR3 reads TGTGCCAGTAGTAATTCCGGCTCCTACGAGCAGTACTTC.

This chain links TRBV5-6 with TRBJ1-1, with 7 bases identical to TRBD1. The V gene's germline CDR1 is SGHDT and CDR2 YYEEEE. V gave up 1 base and J gave up 6 bases; unmatched junction bases: 3. CDR3 length: 13 residues. The CDR3 nucleotides are TGTGCCAGCAGCTTGACAGGGGCCGCTGAAGCTTTCTTT. This sequence encodes CASSLTGAAEAFF.

V and J are TRBV28 and TRBJ2-3; 11 positions agree with TRBD2. CDR1 and CDR2 from the germline V gene are MDHEN and SYDVKM. The CDR3 extends over 18 amino acids. Trimming at V came to 6 bases and at J to 2 bases, leaving 13 bases not matched to a gene. The CDR3 sequence is CASRGASGRLTLTDTQYF. Written as DNA, the CDR3 is TGTGCCAGCAGAGGGGCTAGCGGGAGGCTAACCCTCACAGATACGCAGTATTTT.

The genes are TRBV6-6 and TRBJ1-1; 8 nucleotides match TRBD1. This CDR3 has 13 residues. Unmatched junction bases numbered 6, after V lost 6 bases and J lost 6 bases. Germline lookup yields CDR1 MNHNY and CDR2 SVGAGI (reference sequence). CDR3 nucleotide sequence: TGTGCCAGCAGCCCCGGGACAGGAGCTGAAGCTTTCTTT. Protein: CASSPGTGAEAFF.

V is TRBV19 and J is TRBJ2-1; TRBD2 matches 7 bases. With 4 bases clipped from V and 6 bases from J, the junction kept 6 bases outside the gene matches. Per the germline V gene, CDR1 is LNHDA and CDR2 is SQIVND (reference sequence). The CDR3 extends over 14 amino acids. The DNA for the CDR3 is TGTGCCAGTAGTACAGCGGGACCCCCCAATGAGCAGTTCTTC. Its protein product is CASSTAGPPNEQFF.